This paragraph reports one T cell receptor (beta chain). This clone was found a few times. Its target antigen remains unknown. No much larger clone is present one base from it, and per-base qualities are unavailable. The germline V gene sets CDR1 to LGHNT and CDR2 to FRNRAP. The CDR3 contains 16 residues, cysteine and phenylalanine counted. The read is trimmed to its CDR3 DNA, 48 bases read in frame from base 1. V ends up 6 bases short and J 3 bases short, with an unmatched junction base count of 4. TCRbeta CDR3 regions were amplified from genomic DNA by means of the immunoSEQ Assay, a bias-controlled multiplex PCR. The study's processing was this. Within the assay, amplification of reference gene primers was used to estimate how many nucleated cells each sample contained. Sequence reads were collapsed and filtered to measure the absolute abundance of every unique TCRbeta CDR3 rearrangement. For each sample, productive Simpson clonality was calculated as the square root of Simpson's diversity index over productive rearrangements. TCRdb retrieved this table from immuneACCESS and kept in-frame rearrangements only. Not all clones are present; in checked studies, unresolved V genes account for under half, and no reason is known for the remainder. V and J calls and clone size are those listed in that table; D and trimming were worked out from the DNA. Across this sample there are approximately 200,000 clones, with approximately 86% seen only once. Jointly, the top ten make up roughly 4.5% of the sample.

This entry belongs to a study of blood T cell repertoires in COVID-19 (dated by TCRdb to about 2020). About the study as a whole: Samples from collaborators originated in the United States, Italy and Spain and spanned both the acute and convalescent phases of COVID-19. Subjects who had been exposed to COVID-19, were actively infected with it, or had recovered from it provided the deeply sampled blood TCRbeta repertoires that made up the dataset. Where HLA class I and class II types were available, the types were taken from metadata supplied by the sample provider, not from assay-based typing. The sample metadata nearly always contained a de-identified subject ID, COVID-19 status, age in years and sex. The samples were drawn from the first 160 participants of the ongoing ImmuneRACE study and from 1,254 subjects provided by 6 global collaborators. A freely available public database, intended as a resource for researchers studying the immune response to SARS-CoV-2, is where the repertoires were released. The material from the prospective study consisted of cDNA or gDNA derived from T cells, B-cell-depleted T cells, or PBMCs.

Overall results and qualifications from the work: Clinical and demographic metadata were provided uncurated, with the amount varying by source and participant.

In the prospective study, participants were roughly 18 to 95 years old, resided in about two dozen geographic areas of the United States, and were enrolled through a virtual design. Cohort assignment in the prospective study relied on participant-reported clinical history from a screening survey and a study questionnaire. A participant counted as exposed if, within 2 weeks of entering the study, that participant had been in contact with someone who had a PCR-confirmed or clinician-diagnosed COVID-19 case. In the prospective study, whole blood, serum and a nasopharyngeal or oropharyngeal swab were collected from each participant by mobile phlebotomists. Participants in the prospective study had the option to provide additional blood draws and questionnaires over a roughly 2-month period. Prospective study blood samples were shipped either frozen or at room temperature before DNA extraction.

This TCR was sampled from a woman younger than 45 who had been exposed to COVID-19. The material sequenced was PBMCs or T cells enriched from blood (not recorded which). The chain was built from TRBV12-5 and TRBJ2-2; 13 junctional bases match TRBD2. The CDR3 region: CASGRGLAGYTGELFF. The nucleotide sequence reads TGTGCTAGTGGCCGGGGACTAGCGGGGTACACCGGGGAGCTGTTTTTT.